This is a list of T cell receptor beta chains from one sample in a study of T cell responses to AZD1222 COVID-19 vaccine. The data were produced by immunoSEQ multiplex PCR, yet TCRdb's version contains in-frame clones alone and is incomplete. In the table there are approximately 130,000 clones, approximately 85% of which are singletons. The sample here was peripheral blood, taken 28 days after the second AZD1222 dose. Receptors originate from an adult who received the AZD1222 COVID-19 vaccine. CDR3s include the opening cysteine and the closing phenylalanine or tryptophan. The D gene is left open where the match is weak. A clone size is listed for some rows: how often the clone was seen (once, few, many), or a class if it is expanded.

DNA: TGTGCCAGCAGCTTGGTAGCGGGGGGGCAAGGCGGGGAGCTGTTTTTT
CDR3: CASSLVAGGQGGELFF
D: TRBD2
V: TRBV5-4
J: TRBJ2-2
size: NA

DNA: TGTGCCAGCAGCCCCAGGTCAGGGGATGGCTACAATGAGCAGTTCTTC
CDR3: CASSPRSGDGYNEQFF
D: NA
V: TRBV7-8
J: TRBJ2-1
size: NA

DNA: TGTGCCAGCAGTTTAAAGCGGTATGGCTACACCTTC
CDR3: CASSLKRYGYTF
D: NA
V: TRBV12-3/TRBV12-4
J: TRBJ1-2
size: NA

DNA: TGTGCCAGCAGTTACTTCGGAAGCACAGATACGCAGTATTTT
CDR3: CASSYFGSTDTQYF
D: NA
V: TRBV6-2/TRBV6-3
J: TRBJ2-3
size: NA

DNA: TGCGCCAGCAGCTCAATCCTCCGGGGTACCTACGAGCAGTACTTC
CDR3: CASSSILRGTYEQYF
D: NA
V: TRBV5-1
J: TRBJ2-7
size: NA

DNA: TGTGCCAGCAGTGACAGGGGAGGTCGCAATGAGCAGTTCTTC
CDR3: CASSDRGGRNEQFF
D: NA
V: TRBV2
J: TRBJ2-1
size: NA

DNA: TGTGCCAGCAGGTCTAGCGGGAGTGGCTATGAGCAGTTCTTC
CDR3: CASRSSGSGYEQFF
D: TRBD2
V: TRBV28
J: TRBJ2-1
size: once

DNA: TGTGCCAGCAGTTCCGGGACTAGCTATCATGAGCAGTTCTTC
CDR3: CASSSGTSYHEQFF
D: TRBD2
V: TRBV28
J: TRBJ2-1
size: NA

DNA: TGTGCCATCAGTGAAACGGGACAGCAGAATCAGCCCCAGCATTTT
CDR3: CAISETGQQNQPQHF
D: TRBD1
V: TRBV10-3
J: TRBJ1-5
size: NA

DNA: TGTGCCAGCAGTCCCCAGCCGGGACAGGGGCTTGGGACTAGCGGGGGCACCTACAATGAGCAGTTCTTC
CDR3: CASSPQPGQGLGTSGGTYNEQFF
D: TRBD2
V: TRBV6-6
J: TRBJ2-1
size: NA

DNA: TGTGCCAGCAGCTTATTCGGACAGGGTCCGGGTTCACCCCTCCACTTT
CDR3: CASSLFGQGPGSPLHF
D: TRBD1
V: TRBV7-2
J: TRBJ1-6
size: NA

DNA: TGTGCCAGCAGGGCGGGGGGACCGAACACTGAAGCTTTCTTT
CDR3: CASRAGGPNTEAFF
D: NA
V: TRBV5-4
J: TRBJ1-1
size: NA

DNA: TGTGCCAGCAGTTCAATTCACAGGGATGTGAATCAGCCCCAGCATTTT
CDR3: CASSSIHRDVNQPQHF
D: NA
V: TRBV28
J: TRBJ1-5
size: NA

DNA: TGTGCCAGCAGTTTATGGCAGAAGGGAACGCAGCCCCAGCATTTT
CDR3: CASSLWQKGTQPQHF
D: NA
V: TRBV28
J: TRBJ1-5
size: once

DNA: TGCGCCAGCAGCCCCCGAGCGGGGGGGCCGGTCGAGCAGTACTTC
CDR3: CASSPRAGGPVEQYF
D: TRBD2
V: TRBV5-1
J: TRBJ2-7
size: NA

DNA: TGTGCCTGGAGCCGAGGTGCTCGCTATGGCTACACCTTC
CDR3: CAWSRGARYGYTF
D: NA
V: TRBV30
J: TRBJ1-2
size: NA

DNA: TGTGCCAGCAGTTTTCTCGGGGCGGCAGAGCAGTTCTTC
CDR3: CASSFLGAAEQFF
D: NA
V: TRBV12-3/TRBV12-4
J: TRBJ2-1
size: NA

DNA: TGTGCCAGTAGTATCGAGGGCAGAGGAGGCTATGGCTACACCTTC
CDR3: CASSIEGRGGYGYTF
D: NA
V: TRBV19
J: TRBJ1-2
size: NA

DNA: TGCGCCAGCAGCCCCGGGACAGGGGAAGGTGCTTACTACGAGCAGTACTTC
CDR3: CASSPGTGEGAYYEQYF
D: TRBD1
V: TRBV5-1
J: TRBJ2-7
size: once

DNA: TGTGCCAGCAGTGAAAGGGGCCAATCAAGACTCCGGAGCGAGACCCAGTACTTC
CDR3: CASSERGQSRLRSETQYF
D: NA
V: TRBV2
J: TRBJ2-5
size: few

DNA: TGTGCCAGCACCTTGACTTGGGACAGGGGGCAACATGGCTACACCTTC
CDR3: CASTLTWDRGQHGYTF
D: TRBD1
V: TRBV11-3
J: TRBJ1-2
size: NA

DNA: TGTGCCAGCAGTGAGGCCCCGAGTTACGAGCAGTACTTC
CDR3: CASSEAPSYEQYF
D: NA
V: TRBV25-1
J: TRBJ2-7
size: NA

DNA: TGTGCCTGGAGTTGGTTCTCTGGAAACACCATATATTTT
CDR3: CAWSWFSGNTIYF
D: NA
V: TRBV30
J: TRBJ1-3
size: NA

DNA: TGTGCCACCAGTGATTCTAATAACAGGGGGCACACCTTC
CDR3: CATSDSNNRGHTF
D: TRBD1
V: TRBV24-1
J: TRBJ1-2
size: NA

DNA: TGTGCCAGCAGCCAGGGTGGCGAGCAGTACTTC
CDR3: CASSQGGEQYF
D: NA
V: TRBV3-1/TRBV3-2
J: TRBJ2-7
size: once

DNA: TGTGCCTGGAGTAGGATTCGGTACACTGAAGCTTTCTTT
CDR3: CAWSRIRYTEAFF
D: NA
V: TRBV30
J: TRBJ1-1
size: NA

DNA: TGTGCCAGCAGTGGCAGGGGGCAAGACACTGAAGCTTTCTTT
CDR3: CASSGRGQDTEAFF
D: TRBD1
V: TRBV27
J: TRBJ1-1
size: few

DNA: TGTGCCAGCAGCCATCAGGGGGTAGGAGAGACCCAGTACTTC
CDR3: CASSHQGVGETQYF
D: TRBD1
V: TRBV7-2
J: TRBJ2-5
size: NA

DNA: TGTGCCAGCAGCCAAGCAAGCGGGAGACGCCAAGGCACAGATACGCAGTATTTT
CDR3: CASSQASGRRQGTDTQYF
D: TRBD2
V: TRBV3-1/TRBV3-2
J: TRBJ2-3
size: NA

DNA: TGCAGTGCTAGTACAGGGGAACCCTCTGGGGCCAACGTCCTGACTTTC
CDR3: CSASTGEPSGANVLTF
D: TRBD1
V: TRBV20-1
J: TRBJ2-6
size: NA

DNA: TGTGCCAGCAGCCAAAGGCCTGGCGAGCAGTACTTC
CDR3: CASSQRPGEQYF
D: NA
V: TRBV3-1/TRBV3-2
J: TRBJ2-7
size: NA

DNA: TGTGCCAGCAGTGAATCCGCCTGGTCTAACTATGGCTACACCTTC
CDR3: CASSESAWSNYGYTF
D: NA
V: TRBV25-1
J: TRBJ1-2
size: NA

DNA: TGTGCCAGCAGCCCTGGGATTGCTGGAGAGACCCAGTACTTC
CDR3: CASSPGIAGETQYF
D: NA
V: TRBV11-2
J: TRBJ2-5
size: NA

DNA: TGTGCCAGCAGCCAAGATGAAGGGATCGTAGCTAATGAAAAACTGTTTTTT
CDR3: CASSQDEGIVANEKLFF
D: NA
V: TRBV3-1/TRBV3-2
J: TRBJ1-4
size: NA

DNA: TGTGCCAGTAGTAGGGGACTAGCGGATGAGCAGTTCTTC
CDR3: CASSRGLADEQFF
D: TRBD2
V: TRBV19
J: TRBJ2-1
size: NA

DNA: TGTGCCAGAAGCTTAGCTGCGTATCAGCCCCAGCATTTT
CDR3: CARSLAAYQPQHF
D: NA
V: TRBV7-5
J: TRBJ1-5
size: NA

DNA: TGTGCCAGCAGTTTAGTCGGGACAGCCTACAATGAGCAGTTCTTC
CDR3: CASSLVGTAYNEQFF
D: TRBD1
V: TRBV27
J: TRBJ2-1
size: NA

DNA: TGTGCCAGCAGCGTCACAGATACGCAGTATTTT
CDR3: CASSVTDTQYF
D: NA
V: TRBV7-8
J: TRBJ2-3
size: few

DNA: TGTGCCAGCAGCTTGGAGGAAGCCTACGAGCAGTACTTC
CDR3: CASSLEEAYEQYF
D: NA
V: TRBV5-6
J: TRBJ2-7
size: once

DNA: TGTGCCAGCAGCTTGGTGGGTGGCTACACCTTC
CDR3: CASSLVGGYTF
D: NA
V: TRBV5-8
J: TRBJ1-2
size: NA

DNA: TGCAGTGCTACGGGCGCGAGAGGCTACACCTTC
CDR3: CSATGARGYTF
D: NA
V: TRBV20-1
J: TRBJ1-2
size: NA

DNA: TGTGCCAGCTCACCTGATGAAGGAGGCTACACCTTC
CDR3: CASSPDEGGYTF
D: NA
V: TRBV18
J: TRBJ1-2
size: once

DNA: TGTGCCTGGAGTCAAGGTGGGACAGCAGGAAACACCATATATTTT
CDR3: CAWSQGGTAGNTIYF
D: TRBD1
V: TRBV30
J: TRBJ1-3
size: NA

DNA: TGTGCCAGCAGCTTCTTGATATCTTTCCATCCTCCGACCGGGACAAGGGGGAATGAGCAGTTCTTC
CDR3: CASSFLISFHPPTGTRGNEQFF
D: NA
V: TRBV28
J: TRBJ2-1
size: NA

DNA: TGTGCCAGCAGCCCCGGGACAGGGATCTATGGCTACACCTTC
CDR3: CASSPGTGIYGYTF
D: TRBD1
V: TRBV6-5
J: TRBJ1-2
size: NA

DNA: TGCAGTGCAATGAGCTCCTACGAGCAGTACTTC
CDR3: CSAMSSYEQYF
D: NA
V: TRBV20-1
J: TRBJ2-7
size: NA

DNA: TGCGCCAGCAGCCAAGGGGAGGGGCTTAAGGAGCAGTACTTC
CDR3: CASSQGEGLKEQYF
D: TRBD2
V: TRBV4-1
J: TRBJ2-7
size: NA

DNA: TGCGCCAGCAGCTTGTGGGACAGGGAAGCCGGGGAGCTGTTTTTT
CDR3: CASSLWDREAGELFF
D: TRBD1
V: TRBV5-1
J: TRBJ2-2
size: few

DNA: TGCGCCAGCAGCCAAGACAGGCTGGCTTCACCCCTCCACTTT
CDR3: CASSQDRLASPLHF
D: NA
V: TRBV4-1
J: TRBJ1-6
size: NA

DNA: TGTGCTTCTGCTTTGGGACTCCGAACTGGGGCCAACGTCCTGACTTTC
CDR3: CASALGLRTGANVLTF
D: NA
V: TRBV11-3
J: TRBJ2-6
size: once

DNA: TGTGCCAGCAGCTTAGCGGGGCAGGCTAATGGCTACACCTTC
CDR3: CASSLAGQANGYTF
D: NA
V: TRBV7-2
J: TRBJ1-2
size: NA

DNA: TGTGCCAGCAGCCCTCCCGGGACATCTAATGAAAAACTGTTTTTT
CDR3: CASSPPGTSNEKLFF
D: NA
V: TRBV9
J: TRBJ1-4
size: NA

DNA: TGCGCCAGCAGGGTGGGGGGGATCTATAATTCACCCCTCCACTTT
CDR3: CASRVGGIYNSPLHF
D: NA
V: TRBV10-2
J: TRBJ1-6
size: NA

DNA: TGTGCCAGCAGCCCCCGACAAGCGGGAGAGACCCAGTACTTC
CDR3: CASSPRQAGETQYF
D: NA
V: TRBV7-9
J: TRBJ2-5
size: few

DNA: TGTGCCAGCAGTGAAGCTACAGGTGATCAGCCCCAGCATTTT
CDR3: CASSEATGDQPQHF
D: NA
V: TRBV6-1
J: TRBJ1-5
size: NA